The present TCR beta chain was sequenced within a study of blood T cell repertoires in COVID-19. The wider study: PBMCs, B-cell-depleted T cells, or T cells provided the cDNA or gDNA that made up the material.

TCRdb's copy holds only in-frame clones and misses some; the assay was immunoSEQ multiplex PCR. The sample has fewer than 90,000 clones, roughly 96% seen once. The CDR3 consists of 18 residues. Germline CDR1 MNHEY, CDR2 SVGEGT. V was pared by 6 bases and J by 2 bases, with 23 bases between. The chain is built from TRBV6-2 or TRBV6-3 and TRBJ1-5; D is perhaps TRBD1 (5 bases). Sequencing was carried out using peripheral blood. This TCR was recovered from a human donor with active COVID-19. The donor label of this sample is uncertain. The CDR3 nucleotides are TGTGCCAGCAGCCCTCTGGAGGGAGGGGTTAGTGGCAATCAGCCCCAGCATTTT. Translation: CASSPLEGGVSGNQPQHF.